This TCR beta chain was observed in a study of vaccination and CD4 T cells after COVID-19. Sequencing of cultured CD4+ T cell DNA used the Oncomine TCR Beta short-read assay. TCRdb re-called the PCR reads through MiXCR, storing one row per CDR3 protein. The profile shows approximately 14,000 distinct CDR3 sequences, less than 35% of them singletons. With regard to this clonotype: The antigen remains undetermined.

Treatment meaning: roughly 10-day PBMC culture with coronavirus spike peptide pools or control peptides (ViraFEST assay). Negative selection yielded CD4+ T cells from day-10 cultures. The CDR3 length is 17 residues. V dropped 7 bases and J dropped 0 bases, with 19 bases sitting between them. Sequenced sample: CD4+ T cells from blood, cultured in vitro. This sequence was found in a human donor who had recovered from COVID-19. The chain combines TRBV12-3 or TRBV12-4 with TRBJ1-5; D possibly corresponds to TRBD1 (5 bases). As DNA, the CDR3 is TGTGCCAGCACCCCGAGGGGCGGAACCTATAGCAATCAGCCCCAGCATTTT. It codes for CASTPRGGTYSNQPQHF.